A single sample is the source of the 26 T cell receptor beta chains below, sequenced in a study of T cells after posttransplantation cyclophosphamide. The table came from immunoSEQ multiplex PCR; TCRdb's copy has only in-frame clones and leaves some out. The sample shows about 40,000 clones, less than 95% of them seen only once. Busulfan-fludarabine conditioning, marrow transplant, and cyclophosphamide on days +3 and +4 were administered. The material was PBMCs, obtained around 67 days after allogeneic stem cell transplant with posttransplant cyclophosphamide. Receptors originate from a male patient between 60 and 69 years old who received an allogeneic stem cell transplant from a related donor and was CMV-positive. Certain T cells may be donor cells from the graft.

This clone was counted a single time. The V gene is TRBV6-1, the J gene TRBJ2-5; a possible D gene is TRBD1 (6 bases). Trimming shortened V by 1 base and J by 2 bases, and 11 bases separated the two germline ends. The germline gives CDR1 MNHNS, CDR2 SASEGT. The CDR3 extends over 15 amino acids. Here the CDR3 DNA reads TGTGCCAGCAGTGAAGACCAGGGACAACAAGAGACCCAGTACTTC. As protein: CASSEDQGQQETQYF.

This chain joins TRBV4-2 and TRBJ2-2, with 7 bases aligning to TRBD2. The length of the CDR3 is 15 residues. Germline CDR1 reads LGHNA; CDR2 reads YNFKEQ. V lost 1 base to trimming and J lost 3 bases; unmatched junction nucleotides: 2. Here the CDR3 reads CASSQASGDTGELFF. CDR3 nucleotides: TGTGCCAGCAGCCAAGCTAGCGGAGACACCGGGGAGCTGTTTTTT.

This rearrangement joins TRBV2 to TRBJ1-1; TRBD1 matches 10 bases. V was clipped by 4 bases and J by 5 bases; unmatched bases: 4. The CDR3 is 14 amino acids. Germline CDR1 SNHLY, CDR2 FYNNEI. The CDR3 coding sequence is TGTGCCAGCAGTGGGGACAGGGGAAAAACTGAAGCTTTCTTT. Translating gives CASSGDRGKTEAFF.

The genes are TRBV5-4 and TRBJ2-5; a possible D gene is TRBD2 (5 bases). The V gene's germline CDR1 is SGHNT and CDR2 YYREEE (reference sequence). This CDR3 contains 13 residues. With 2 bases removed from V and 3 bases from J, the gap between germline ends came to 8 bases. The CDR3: CASSFVGEETQYF. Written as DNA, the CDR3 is TGTGCCAGCAGCTTTGTGGGAGAAGAGACCCAGTACTTC.

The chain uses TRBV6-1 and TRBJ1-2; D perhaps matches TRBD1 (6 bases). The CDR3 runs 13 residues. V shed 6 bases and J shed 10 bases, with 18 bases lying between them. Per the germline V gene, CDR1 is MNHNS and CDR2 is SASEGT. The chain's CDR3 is CASRTGTVLDYTF. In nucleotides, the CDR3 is TGTGCCAGCAGGACAGGAACGGTTCTAGACTACACCTTC.

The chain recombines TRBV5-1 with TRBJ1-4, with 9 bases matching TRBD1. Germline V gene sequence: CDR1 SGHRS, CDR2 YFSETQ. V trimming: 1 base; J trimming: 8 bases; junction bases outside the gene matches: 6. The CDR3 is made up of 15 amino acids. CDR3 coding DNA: TGCGCCAGCAGCTTGATGGGGACAGGGAACGAAAAACTGTTTTTT. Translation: CASSLMGTGNEKLFF.

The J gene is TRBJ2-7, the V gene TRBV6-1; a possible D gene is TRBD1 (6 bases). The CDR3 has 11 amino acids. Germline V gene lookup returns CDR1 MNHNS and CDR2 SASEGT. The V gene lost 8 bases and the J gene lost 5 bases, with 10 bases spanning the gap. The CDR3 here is CASLTGNEQYV. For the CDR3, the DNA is TGTGCCAGCCTAACAGGGAACGAGCAGTACGTC.

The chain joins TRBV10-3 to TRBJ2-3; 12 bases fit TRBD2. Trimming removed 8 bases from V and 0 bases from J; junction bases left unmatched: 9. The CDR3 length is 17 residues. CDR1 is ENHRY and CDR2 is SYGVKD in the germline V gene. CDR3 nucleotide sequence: TGTGCCATCGGAGGGACGACTAGCGGGGGTAGCACAGATACGCAGTATTTT. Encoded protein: CAIGGTTSGGSTDTQYF.

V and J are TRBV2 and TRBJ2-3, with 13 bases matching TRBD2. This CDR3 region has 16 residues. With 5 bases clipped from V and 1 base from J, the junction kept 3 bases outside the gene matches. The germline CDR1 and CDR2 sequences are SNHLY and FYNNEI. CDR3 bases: TGTGCCAGCAGTTCCGGGACTAGCGGGGGCACAGATACGCAGTATTTT. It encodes CASSSGTSGGTDTQYF. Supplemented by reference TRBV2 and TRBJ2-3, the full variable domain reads EPEVTQTPSHQVTQMGQEVILRCVPISNHLYFYWYRQILGQKVEFLVSFYNNEISEKSEIFDDQFSVERPDGSNFTLKIRSTKLEDSAMYFCASSSGTSGGTDTQYFGPGTRLTVL.

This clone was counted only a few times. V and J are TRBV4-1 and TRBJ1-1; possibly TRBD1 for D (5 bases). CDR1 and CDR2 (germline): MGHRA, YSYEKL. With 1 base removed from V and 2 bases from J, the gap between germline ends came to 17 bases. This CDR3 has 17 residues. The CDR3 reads CASSQGSRSGGNTEAFF. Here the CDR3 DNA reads TGCGCCAGCAGCCAAGGAAGTCGAAGCGGGGGAAACACTGAAGCTTTCTTT.

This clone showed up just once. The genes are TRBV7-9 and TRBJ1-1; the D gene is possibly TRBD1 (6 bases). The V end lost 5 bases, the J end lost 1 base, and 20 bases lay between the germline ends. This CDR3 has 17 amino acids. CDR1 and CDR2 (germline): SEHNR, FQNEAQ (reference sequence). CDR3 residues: CASSPTQYPGQNTEAFF. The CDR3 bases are TGTGCCAGCAGCCCCACCCAGTACCCGGGACAGAACACTGAAGCTTTCTTT. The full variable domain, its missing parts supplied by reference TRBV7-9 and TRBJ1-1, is DTGVSQNPRHKITKRGQNVTFRCDPISEHNRLYWYRQTLGQGPEFLTYFQNEAQLEKSRLLSDRFSAERPKGSFSTLEIQRTEQGDSAMYLCASSPTQYPGQNTEAFFGQGTRLTVV.

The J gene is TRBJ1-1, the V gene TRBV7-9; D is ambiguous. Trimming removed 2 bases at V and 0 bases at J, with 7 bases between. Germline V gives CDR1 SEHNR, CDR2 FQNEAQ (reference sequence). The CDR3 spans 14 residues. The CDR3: CASSLPGMNTEAFF. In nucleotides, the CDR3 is TGTGCCAGCAGCTTACCAGGAATGAACACTGAAGCTTTCTTT. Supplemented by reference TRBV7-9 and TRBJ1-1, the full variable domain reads DTGVSQNPRHKITKRGQNVTFRCDPISEHNRLYWYRQTLGQGPEFLTYFQNEAQLEKSRLLSDRFSAERPKGSFSTLEIQRTEQGDSAMYLCASSLPGMNTEAFFGQGTRLTVV.

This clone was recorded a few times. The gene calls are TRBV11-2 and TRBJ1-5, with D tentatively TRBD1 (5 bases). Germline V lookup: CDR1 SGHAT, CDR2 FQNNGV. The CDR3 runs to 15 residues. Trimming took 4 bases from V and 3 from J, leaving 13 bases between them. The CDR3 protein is CASSSSATVNQPQHF. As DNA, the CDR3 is TGTGCCAGCAGCTCCAGCGCGACAGTCAATCAGCCCCAGCATTTT. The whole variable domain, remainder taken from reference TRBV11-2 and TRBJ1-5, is EAGVAQSPRYKIIEKRQSVAFWCNPISGHATLYWYQQILGQGPKLLIQFQNNGVVDDSQLPKDRFSAERLKGVDSTLKIQPAKLEDSAVYLCASSSSATVNQPQHFGDGTRLSIL.

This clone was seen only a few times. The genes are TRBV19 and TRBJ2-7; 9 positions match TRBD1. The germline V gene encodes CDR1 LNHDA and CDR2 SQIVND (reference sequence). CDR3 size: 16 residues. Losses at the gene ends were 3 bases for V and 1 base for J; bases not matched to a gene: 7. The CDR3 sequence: CASSIQEGTGSYEQYF. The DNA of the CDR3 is TGTGCCAGTAGTATTCAGGAAGGGACAGGGTCCTACGAGCAGTACTTC.

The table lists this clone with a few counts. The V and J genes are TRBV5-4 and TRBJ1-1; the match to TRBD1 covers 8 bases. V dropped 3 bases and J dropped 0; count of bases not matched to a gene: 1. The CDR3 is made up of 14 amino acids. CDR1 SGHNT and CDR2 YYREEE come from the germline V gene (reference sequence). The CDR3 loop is CASSWTGMNTEAFF. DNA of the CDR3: TGTGCCAGCAGCTGGACAGGGATGAACACTGAAGCTTTCTTT.

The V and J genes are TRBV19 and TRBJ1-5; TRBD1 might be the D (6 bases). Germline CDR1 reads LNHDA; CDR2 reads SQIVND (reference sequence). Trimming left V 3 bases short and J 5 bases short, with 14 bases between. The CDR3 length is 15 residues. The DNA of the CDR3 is TGTGCCAGTAGTATCAGGGGAAGATCGGATCAGCCCCAGCATTTT. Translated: CASSIRGRSDQPQHF.

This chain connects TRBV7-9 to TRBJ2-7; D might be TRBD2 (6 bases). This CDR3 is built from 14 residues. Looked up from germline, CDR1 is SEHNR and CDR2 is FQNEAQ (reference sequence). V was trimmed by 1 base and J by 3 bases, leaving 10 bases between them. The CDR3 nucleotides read TGTGCCAGCAGCTTAGACCTGGGACTCTACGAGCAGTACGTC. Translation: CASSLDLGLYEQYV.

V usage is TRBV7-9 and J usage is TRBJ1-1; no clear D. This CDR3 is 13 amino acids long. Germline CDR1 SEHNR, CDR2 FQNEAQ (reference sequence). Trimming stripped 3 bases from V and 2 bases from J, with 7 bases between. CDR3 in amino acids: CASSFSLNTEAFF. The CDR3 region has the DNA TGTGCCAGCAGCTTCAGTTTAAACACTGAAGCTTTCTTT.

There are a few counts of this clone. Written as DNA, the CDR3 is TGTGCCAGCAGCGTAGGCCCGTCAGGGATAAATTCACCCCTCCACTTT. Translated: CASSVGPSGINSPLHF. V usage is TRBV9 and J usage is TRBJ1-6; the D gene is possibly TRBD1 (5 bases). There are 16 residues in the CDR3. Deletions cut 0 bases from V and 7 bases from J, with 14 bases between. Germline CDR1 is SGDLS and CDR2 is YYNGEE.

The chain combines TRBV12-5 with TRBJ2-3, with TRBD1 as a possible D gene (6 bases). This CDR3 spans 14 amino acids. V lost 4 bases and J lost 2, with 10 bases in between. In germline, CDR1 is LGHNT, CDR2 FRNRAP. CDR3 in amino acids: CASGSDSPTDTQYF. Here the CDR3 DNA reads TGTGCTAGTGGTTCGGACAGCCCCACAGATACGCAGTATTTT.

In nucleotides, the CDR3 is TGTGCCAGCAGTCTAACAGGGGGGTTCGAAGCTTTCTTT. This gives the protein CASSLTGGFEAFF. The J gene is TRBJ1-1, the V gene TRBV27; 8 bases agree with TRBD1. CDR1 is MNHEY, CDR2 SMNVEV, per germline (reference sequence). J was trimmed by 8 bases and V by 5 bases; bases with no gene match: 7. This CDR3 contains 13 residues.

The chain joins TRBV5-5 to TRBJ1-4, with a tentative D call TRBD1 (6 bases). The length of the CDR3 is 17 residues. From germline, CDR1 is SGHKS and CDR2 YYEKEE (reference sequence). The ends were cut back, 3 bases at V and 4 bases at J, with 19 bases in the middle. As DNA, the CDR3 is TGTGCCAGCAGCTCCGGTCCAGGGGTCGGGATTAATGAAAAACTGTTTTTT. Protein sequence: CASSSGPGVGINEKLFF.

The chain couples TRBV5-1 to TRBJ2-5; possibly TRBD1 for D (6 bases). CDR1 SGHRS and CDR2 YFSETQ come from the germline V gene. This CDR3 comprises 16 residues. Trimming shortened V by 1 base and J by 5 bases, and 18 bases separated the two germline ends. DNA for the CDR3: TGCGCCAGCAGCTTGAAGGGGGTGGGTCACTTCGAGACCCAGTACTTC. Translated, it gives CASSLKGVGHFETQYF.

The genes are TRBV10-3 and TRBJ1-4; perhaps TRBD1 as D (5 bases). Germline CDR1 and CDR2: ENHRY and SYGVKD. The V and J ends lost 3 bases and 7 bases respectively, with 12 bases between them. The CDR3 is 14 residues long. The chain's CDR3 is CAISDQGSAEKLFF. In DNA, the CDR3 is TGTGCCATCAGTGATCAGGGTTCGGCTGAAAAACTGTTTTTT.

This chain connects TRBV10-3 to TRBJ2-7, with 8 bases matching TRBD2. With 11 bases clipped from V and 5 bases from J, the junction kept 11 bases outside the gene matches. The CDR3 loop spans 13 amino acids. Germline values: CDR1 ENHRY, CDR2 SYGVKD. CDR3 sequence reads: CAAREGVGHEQYV. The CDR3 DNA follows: TGTGCCGCCCGGGAGGGGGTCGGTCACGAGCAGTACGTC.

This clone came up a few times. The CDR3 region has the DNA TGTGCCAGCAGGGTTACTAGCGGGGGGTACTACGAGCAGTACTTC. It yields the protein CASRVTSGGYYEQYF. The V and J genes are TRBV2 and TRBJ2-7, with 12 positions matching TRBD2. The CDR3 covers 15 residues. Germline V CDR1 and CDR2: SNHLY, FYNNEI. V lost 6 bases to trimming and J lost 3 bases; unmatched junction nucleotides: 6.